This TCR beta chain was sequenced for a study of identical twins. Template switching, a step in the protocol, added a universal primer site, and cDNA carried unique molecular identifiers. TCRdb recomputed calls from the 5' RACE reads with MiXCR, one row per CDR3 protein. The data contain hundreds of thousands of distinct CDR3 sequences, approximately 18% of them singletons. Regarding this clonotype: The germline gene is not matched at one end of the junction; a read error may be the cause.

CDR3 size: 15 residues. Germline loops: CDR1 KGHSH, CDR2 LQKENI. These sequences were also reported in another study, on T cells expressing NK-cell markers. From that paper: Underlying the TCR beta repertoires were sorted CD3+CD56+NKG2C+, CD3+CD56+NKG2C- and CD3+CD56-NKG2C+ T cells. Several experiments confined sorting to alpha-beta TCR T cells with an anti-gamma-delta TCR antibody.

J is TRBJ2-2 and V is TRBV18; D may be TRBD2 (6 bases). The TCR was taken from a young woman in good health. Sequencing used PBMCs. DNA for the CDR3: TGTGCCAGCGCCCCGGGGGATCCGAAGACCGGGGAGCTGTTTTTT. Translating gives CASAPGDPKTGELFF.